Following are 15 T cell receptor beta chains from one sample sequenced in a study of T cells after posttransplantation cyclophosphamide. Some clones are missing from TCRdb's copy, which holds only in-frame ones; the method was immunoSEQ multiplex PCR. The sample consists of about 28,000 clones, more than 80% of them appearing once. Input material: PBMCs. The receptors originated from a man aged 50 or older.

The V gene is TRBV4-1, the J gene TRBJ2-1, with 10 positions matching TRBD2. In germline, CDR1 is MGHRA, CDR2 YSYEKL. Trimming took 2 bases from V and 0 from J; bases not matched to a gene: 7. The CDR3 is made up of 18 amino acids. The CDR3 loop reads CASSQPLLAGSSYNEQFF. DNA for the CDR3: TGCGCCAGCAGCCAACCCTTACTAGCGGGAAGCTCCTACAATGAGCAGTTCTTC.

The chain combines TRBV5-8 with TRBJ2-4, with no clear D. Germline values: CDR1 SGHTS, CDR2 YDEGEE. V gave up 0 bases and J gave up 5 bases, with 9 bases separating them. There are 14 residues in the CDR3. CDR3 residues: CASSLGALENIQYF. The CDR3 nucleotides are TGTGCCAGCAGCTTGGGGGCGCTGGAAAACATTCAGTACTTC.

J is TRBJ2-3 and V is TRBV6-5; D gene unclear. This CDR3 region has 13 residues. V gave up 3 bases and J gave up 2 bases, with 6 bases separating them. From germline, CDR1 is MNHEY and CDR2 SVGAGI. CDR3 nucleotide sequence: TGTGCCAGCAGTTATGACAACACAGATACGCAGTATTTT. It specifies CASSYDNTDTQYF.

The chain carries TRBV7-2 and TRBJ2-3, with D unresolved. V lost 1 base and J lost 1, with 15 bases in between. The CDR3 runs 17 residues. Germline lookup yields CDR1 SGHTA and CDR2 FQGNSA. CDR3 DNA: TGTGCCAGCAGCTTAGGTCAAATGCGGCATGGCACAGATACGCAGTATTTT. Translation gives CASSLGQMRHGTDTQYF.

V usage is TRBV2 and J usage is TRBJ1-3; 8 nucleotides agree with TRBD1. The CDR3 runs 14 residues. Per germline, CDR1 SNHLY and CDR2 FYNNEI. The V segment lost 5 bases and the J segment 2 bases; nucleotides outside the gene matches: 2. CDR3 protein: CASSPQGAGNTIYF. In DNA form, the CDR3 reads TGTGCCAGCAGTCCACAGGGGGCTGGAAACACCATATATTTT.

This clone was picked up one time. The chain carries TRBV15 and TRBJ2-3; possible D gene TRBD2, 5 bases. V lost 9 bases and J 6 bases, leaving 22 bases between the germline ends. The CDR3 extends over 15 amino acids. CDR1 and CDR2 from the germline V gene are LNHNV and YYDKDF (reference sequence). CDR3 sequence (DNA): TGTGCCACAACAAGGGCCATAGGAGGCGGGGATACGCAGTATTTT. As protein: CATTRAIGGGDTQYF.

This clone came up once. The chain employs TRBV2 and TRBJ1-2, with a weak D call TRBD1 (6 bases). CDR3 length equals 12 residues. V lost 6 bases and J 3 bases, leaving 8 bases between the germline ends. The germline CDR1 and CDR2 sequences are SNHLY and FYNNEI. This CDR3 is CASRPGDYGYTF. CDR3 DNA: TGTGCCAGCAGGCCAGGGGACTATGGCTACACCTTC.

The rearrangement links TRBV5-1 to TRBJ2-7; a possible D gene is TRBD2 (5 bases). Trimming removed 0 bases from V and 4 bases from J, with 14 bases in between. This CDR3 region has 15 residues. Germline V gene sequence: CDR1 SGHRS, CDR2 YFSETQ. The CDR3: CASSLASRRSYEQYF. The CDR3 DNA follows: TGCGCCAGCAGCTTGGCTAGCAGAAGGTCGTACGAGCAGTACTTC.

This clone was seen only once. The rearrangement links TRBV10-2 to TRBJ2-7; D is unresolved. Germline CDR1 WSHSY, CDR2 SAAADI. V was pared by 8 bases and J by 4 bases, with 15 bases between. This CDR3 is built from 13 residues. CDR3 sequence (DNA): TGCGCCAGCGGTCGGGTAGACCTGTACGAGCAGTACTTC. Translation gives CASGRVDLYEQYF.

J is TRBJ1-1 and V is TRBV19, with 10 bases matching TRBD1. This CDR3 contains 17 residues. V gave up 4 bases and J gave up 2 bases; unmatched junction bases: 10. Germline CDR1 is LNHDA and CDR2 is SQIVND (reference sequence). CDR3 DNA sequence: TGTGCCAGTAGTAACCGGGACAGGGGTTTTGGAAACACTGAAGCTTTCTTT. It translates to CASSNRDRGFGNTEAFF. Full variable domain (outside the CDR3, taken from reference TRBV19 and TRBJ1-1): DGGITQSPKYLFRKEGQNVTLSCEQNLNHDAMYWYRQDPGQGLRLIYYSQIVNDFQKGDIAEGYSVSREKKESFPLTVTSAQKNPTAFYLCASSNRDRGFGNTEAFFGQGTRLTVV.

The V and J genes are TRBV7-8 and TRBJ2-7, with D possibly being TRBD1 (5 bases). The CDR3 has 16 residues. V was pared by 2 bases and J by 4 bases, with 18 bases between. CDR1 SGHVS and CDR2 FQNEAQ come from the germline V gene. In nucleotides, the CDR3 is TGTGCCAGCAGCTTACCGCCGGTGCTCAGGGATTACGAGCAGTACTTC. The encoded protein is CASSLPPVLRDYEQYF.

V is TRBV7-2 and J is TRBJ2-7, with TRBD2 identical over 7 bases. Losses at the gene ends were 1 base for V and 6 bases for J; bases not matched to a gene: 6. The CDR3 runs 14 residues. In germline, CDR1 is SGHTA, CDR2 FQGNSA. The CDR3 reads CASSLDGRRGEQYF. DNA for the CDR3: TGTGCCAGCAGCTTAGACGGGAGGAGGGGCGAGCAGTACTTC.

The chain couples TRBV7-3 to TRBJ1-1, with a possible D match to TRBD1 (6 bases). Trimming removed 5 bases at V and 3 bases at J, with 10 bases between. This CDR3 is built from 13 residues. The germline CDR1 and CDR2 sequences are SGHTA and FQGTGA. Here the CDR3 reads CASSAYRDTEAFF. CDR3 DNA: TGTGCCAGCAGCGCGTACAGGGACACTGAAGCTTTCTTT.

The chain carries TRBV7-2 and TRBJ2-5; D unclear. Trimming stripped 1 base from V and 5 bases from J, with 5 bases between. Germline-derived CDR1 and CDR2 are SGHTA and FQGNSA. This CDR3 comprises 12 residues. The CDR3: CASSLGRETQYF. The CDR3 bases are TGTGCCAGCAGCTTAGGGCGGGAGACCCAGTACTTC.

The V and J genes are TRBV2 and TRBJ2-7, with D uncertain. Germline values: CDR1 SNHLY, CDR2 FYNNEI. The V end lost 7 bases, the J end lost 3 bases, and 13 bases lay between the germline ends. The CDR3 runs to 13 residues. CDR3 DNA: TGTGCCAGCAAGTCTAGTTTCCTCTACGAGCAGTACTTC. Translated: CASKSSFLYEQYF.